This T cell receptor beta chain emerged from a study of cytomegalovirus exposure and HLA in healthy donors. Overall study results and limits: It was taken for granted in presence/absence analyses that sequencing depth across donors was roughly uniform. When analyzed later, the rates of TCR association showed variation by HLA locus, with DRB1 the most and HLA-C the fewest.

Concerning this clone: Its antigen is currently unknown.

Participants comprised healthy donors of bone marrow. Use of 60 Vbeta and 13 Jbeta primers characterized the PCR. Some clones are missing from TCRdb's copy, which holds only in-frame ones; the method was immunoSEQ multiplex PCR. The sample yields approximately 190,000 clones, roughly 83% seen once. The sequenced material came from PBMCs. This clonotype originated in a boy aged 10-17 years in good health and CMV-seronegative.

CDR3 sequence reads: CASSLARGGATGANVLTF. The DNA for the CDR3 is TGCGCCAGCAGCTTGGCCCGGGGGGGGGCAACTGGGGCCAACGTCCTGACTTTC. This chain uses TRBV5-1 with TRBJ2-6, with 8 bases aligning to TRBD2. The CDR3 length is 18 residues. V gave up 0 bases and J gave up 2 bases; unmatched junction bases: 7. The germline CDR1 and CDR2 sequences are SGHRS and YFSETQ.